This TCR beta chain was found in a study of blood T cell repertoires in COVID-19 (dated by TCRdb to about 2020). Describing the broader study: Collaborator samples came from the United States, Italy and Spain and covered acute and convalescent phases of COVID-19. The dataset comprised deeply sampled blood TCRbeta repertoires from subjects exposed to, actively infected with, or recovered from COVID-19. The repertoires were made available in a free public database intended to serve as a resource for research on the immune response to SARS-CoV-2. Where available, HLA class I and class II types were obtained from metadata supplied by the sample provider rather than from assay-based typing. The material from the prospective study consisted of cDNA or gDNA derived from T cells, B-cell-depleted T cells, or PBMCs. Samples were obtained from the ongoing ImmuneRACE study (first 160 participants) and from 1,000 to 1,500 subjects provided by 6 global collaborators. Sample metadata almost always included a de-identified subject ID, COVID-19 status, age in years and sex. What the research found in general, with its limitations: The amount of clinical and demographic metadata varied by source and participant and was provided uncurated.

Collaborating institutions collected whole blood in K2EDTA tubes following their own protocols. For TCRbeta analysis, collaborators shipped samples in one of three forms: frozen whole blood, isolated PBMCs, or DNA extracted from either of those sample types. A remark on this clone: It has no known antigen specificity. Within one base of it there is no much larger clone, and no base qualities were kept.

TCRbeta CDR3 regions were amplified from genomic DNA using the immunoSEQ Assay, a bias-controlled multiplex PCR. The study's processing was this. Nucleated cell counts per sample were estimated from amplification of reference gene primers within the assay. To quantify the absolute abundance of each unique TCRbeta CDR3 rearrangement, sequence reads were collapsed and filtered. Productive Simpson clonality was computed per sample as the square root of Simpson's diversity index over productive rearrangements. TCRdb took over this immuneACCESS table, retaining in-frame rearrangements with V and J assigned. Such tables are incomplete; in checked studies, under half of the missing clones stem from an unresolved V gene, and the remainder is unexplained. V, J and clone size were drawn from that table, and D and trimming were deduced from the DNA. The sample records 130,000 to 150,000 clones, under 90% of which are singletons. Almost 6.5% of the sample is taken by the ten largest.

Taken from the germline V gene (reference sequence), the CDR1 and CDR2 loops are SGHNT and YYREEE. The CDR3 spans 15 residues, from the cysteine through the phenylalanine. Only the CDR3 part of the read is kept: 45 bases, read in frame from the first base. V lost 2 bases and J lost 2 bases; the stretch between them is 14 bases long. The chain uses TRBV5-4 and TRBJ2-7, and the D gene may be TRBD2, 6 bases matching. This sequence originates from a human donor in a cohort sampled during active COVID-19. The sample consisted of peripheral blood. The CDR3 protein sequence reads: CASSFTIAATYEQYF. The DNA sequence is TGTGCCAGCAGCTTTACCATAGCGGCAACCTACGAGCAGTACTTC.